This T cell receptor beta chain stems from a study of shared clonotypes between healthy human individuals. Study in general: The people who gave samples were a couple of women and a few men aged 18 to 49. The study used three CD4 naive, three CD4 memory, two CD8 naive and one CD8 memory plate per donor. Study outcomes and limitations: Shared across several donors were around 5% of the naive CD4 clonotypes.

The method was immunoSEQ multiplex PCR; TCRdb's version includes in-frame clones alone and lacks a portion of them. The repertoire consists of some 2,100,000 clones, with roughly 91% occurring once and the leading ten covering 1.7%. After removal of 4 bases from V and 2 bases from J, the junction contained 6 bases not matched to a gene. CDR1 is MDHEN, CDR2 SYDVKM, per germline. The length of the CDR3 is 15 residues. The naive CD8 population came from CD45RO-negative cells selected for CCR7, without terminally differentiated effector memory CD45RA+ cells. As concerns this clone: Its antigen is as yet unknown.

The sequencing input was naive CD8+ T cells from PBMCs. This chain links TRBV28 with TRBJ2-7; 9 nucleotides match TRBD1. This TCR was recovered from a man between 18 and 35 years old in good health. Some clones in this sample may be carry-over from other donors' samples. CDR3 DNA sequence: TGTGCCAGCAGTTATCCCCGGGACAGGGCCTACGAGCAGTACTTC. It specifies CASSYPRDRAYEQYF.